A single sample gave rise to the 28 T cell receptor beta chains below, sequenced in a study of cytomegalovirus exposure and HLA in healthy donors. 13 Jbeta primers and 60 Vbeta primers were used for the PCR. Here immunoSEQ multiplex PCR was the method, and the copy in TCRdb shows in-frame clones only, minus some. The sample holds 150,000 to 200,000 clones; 75% are singletons and the top ten take around 4.6%. Sequencing used PBMCs. The receptors here all came from a male donor in good health and CMV-seronegative.

The chain uses TRBV5-6 and TRBJ1-2; 9 bases map to TRBD1. The CDR3 covers 13 residues. From germline, CDR1 is SGHDT and CDR2 YYEEEE. Trimming at V came to 4 bases and at J to 7 bases, leaving 5 bases not matched to a gene. This CDR3 reads CASSPGTGFGYTF. For the CDR3, the DNA is TGTGCCAGCAGCCCTGGGACAGGGTTTGGCTACACCTTC.

The chain links TRBV10-3 to TRBJ1-1, with 10 bases aligning to TRBD1. This CDR3 contains 16 residues. The V and J ends lost 8 bases and 1 base, in that order; junction bases with no gene match: 10. Germline CDR1 is ENHRY and CDR2 is SYGVKD. The chain's CDR3 is CAIGRQGASGNTEAFF. The CDR3 DNA is TGTGCCATCGGACGACAGGGGGCGTCAGGGAACACTGAAGCTTTCTTT.

This chain links TRBV7-9 with TRBJ2-5; 7 nucleotides align to TRBD2. CDR1 is SEHNR, CDR2 FQNEAQ, per germline (reference sequence). The CDR3 sequence is 15 residues long. The junction had 9 bases not matched to a gene; V was cut back by 7 bases and J by 1 base. The CDR3 loop is CASTSGLRIQETQYF. The CDR3 region has the DNA TGTGCCAGCACCTCGGGACTACGGATCCAAGAGACCCAGTACTTC.

The genes are TRBV19 and TRBJ2-1; D is possibly TRBD2 (7 bases). The CDR3 runs 17 residues. V lost 1 base and J 4 bases, leaving 17 bases between the germline ends. Germline assignment: CDR1 LNHDA and CDR2 SQIVND (reference sequence). CDR3 nucleotides: TGTGCCAGTAGTATAGCTAGCGGCGGAGGGGGGTACAATGAGCAGTTCTTC. It specifies CASSIASGGGGYNEQFF.

The rearrangement uses TRBV27 and TRBJ2-7; 14 bases are a match to TRBD2. The CDR3 is 18 amino acids. CDR1 and CDR2 (germline): MNHEY, SMNVEV (reference sequence). Trimming at V came to 4 bases and at J to 5 bases, leaving 13 bases not matched to a gene. The CDR3 is CASSSGTSGRYQRDEQYF. CDR3 bases: TGTGCCAGCAGTTCAGGGACTAGCGGGAGATACCAGCGGGACGAGCAGTACTTC.

This clone was observed a few times. V gene TRBV27 combines with J gene TRBJ1-2; no clear D gene. Between the trimmed V and J ends, which lost 6 bases and 2 bases, there was a span of 10 bases. Germline V gene data show CDR1 as MNHEY and CDR2 as SMNVEV (reference sequence). This CDR3 is 13 amino acids long. CDR3 region: CASSQAGNYGYTF. The CDR3 DNA reads TGTGCCAGCAGCCAGGCGGGGAACTATGGCTACACCTTC.

This clone was counted once. The chain recombines TRBV5-6 with TRBJ2-5, with 9 bases aligning to TRBD1. The CDR3 extends over 14 amino acids. Per the germline V gene, CDR1 is SGHDT and CDR2 is YYEEEE. Losses at the gene ends were 2 bases for V and 5 bases for J; bases not matched to a gene: 4. CDR3 DNA sequence: TGTGCCAGCAGCTTCTACAGGGGGCGGGAGACCCAGTACTTC. Translated, it gives CASSFYRGRETQYF. Combining the CDR3 with reference TRBV5-6 and TRBJ2-5 gives the whole variable domain DAGVTQSPTHLIKTRGQQVTLRCSPKSGHDTVSWYQQALGQGPQFIFQYYEEEERQRGNFPDRFSGHQFPNYSSELNVNALLLGDSALYLCASSFYRGRETQYFGPGTRLLVL.

The genes are TRBV5-1 and TRBJ2-4; perhaps TRBD1 as D (5 bases). The germline CDR1 and CDR2 sequences are SGHRS and YFSETQ. This CDR3 spans 16 amino acids. Trimming removed 0 bases from V and 1 base from J, with 11 bases in between. CDR3 sequence (DNA): TGCGCCAGCAGCTTGGTTGACAGCCTGGCCAAAAACATTCAGTACTTC. It encodes CASSLVDSLAKNIQYF.

This sequence joins TRBV5-5 and TRBJ2-7; 7 bases are a match to TRBD2. The CDR3 is 13 amino acids. J was trimmed by 3 bases and V by 0 bases; bases with no gene match: 0. Germline V gene lookup returns CDR1 SGHKS and CDR2 YYEKEE (reference sequence). The CDR3 loop reads CASSLGGGYEQYF. In DNA, the CDR3 is TGTGCCAGCAGCTTGGGGGGGGGCTACGAGCAGTACTTC.

The chain combines TRBV29-1 with TRBJ2-7, with D possibly matching TRBD1 (6 bases). Per germline, CDR1 SQVTM and CDR2 ANQGSEA. V dropped 4 bases and J dropped 5 bases, with 15 bases sitting between them. CDR3 length equals 13 residues. In DNA form, the CDR3 reads TGCAGCGTTGCCACAGGGACCGGCGACGAGCAGTACTTC. Its translation is CSVATGTGDEQYF.

CDR3 residues: CASSFEGGLGEAFF. The CDR3 DNA reads as TGTGCCAGCAGCTTCGAAGGGGGTTTAGGTGAAGCTTTCTTT. V and J are TRBV7-9 and TRBJ1-1; D might be TRBD1 (6 bases). CDR1 SEHNR and CDR2 FQNEAQ come from the germline V gene (reference sequence). The V and J ends lost 3 bases and 7 bases respectively, with 15 bases between them. This CDR3 comprises 14 residues.

The chain joins TRBV7-2 to TRBJ2-3; D is undetermined. CDR3 size: 13 residues. Between the trimmed V and J ends, which lost 5 bases and 2 bases, there was a span of 8 bases. Germline V gene lookup returns CDR1 SGHTA and CDR2 FQGNSA. Here the CDR3 reads CASSQTYTDTQYF. DNA for the CDR3: TGTGCCAGCAGCCAAACATACACAGATACGCAGTATTTT.

This clone was seen more than once but under ten times. The genes are TRBV29-1 and TRBJ2-3, with D maybe TRBD2 (6 bases). The germline V and J ends were trimmed by 3 bases and 6 bases, with 10 bases remaining between them. CDR1 and CDR2 (germline): SQVTM, ANQGSEA. There are 12 residues in the CDR3. This CDR3 reads CSVDRRADTQYF. The CDR3 DNA is TGCAGCGTTGACCGGAGGGCGGATACGCAGTATTTT.

A single count supports this clone. The V gene is TRBV27, the J gene TRBJ1-5; 8 nucleotides line up with TRBD1. The ends lost 4 bases at V and 6 bases at J; junction bases unmatched: 5. CDR1 is MNHEY and CDR2 is SMNVEV in the germline V gene (reference sequence). CDR3 size: 14 residues. The CDR3 here is CASSSQGAGQPQHF. CDR3 nucleotides: TGTGCCAGCAGTTCCCAGGGGGCTGGTCAGCCCCAGCATTTT.

This clone showed up just a few times. The chain couples TRBV5-4 to TRBJ2-3, with 8 nucleotides matching TRBD2. The CDR3 contains 17 residues. Germline CDR1 reads SGHNT; CDR2 reads YYREEE (reference sequence). V shed 4 bases and J 0 bases; nucleotides not matched to a gene: 10. Here the CDR3 DNA reads TGTGCCAGCAGCCGCACCCCTCTAGCGGGCAGCACAGATACGCAGTATTTT. It specifies CASSRTPLAGSTDTQYF.

This rearrangement joins TRBV5-6 to TRBJ2-1; D might be TRBD2 (5 bases). V was pared by 0 bases and J by 8 bases, with 15 bases between. CDR1 is SGHDT and CDR2 is YYEEEE in the germline V gene. This CDR3 is 15 amino acids long. CDR3 in amino acids: CASSLAGSSRHEQFF. CDR3 coding DNA: TGTGCCAGCAGCTTGGCCGGTTCTAGCAGGCATGAGCAGTTCTTC. The complete variable domain, with remaining parts taken from reference TRBV5-6 and TRBJ2-1, reads DAGVTQSPTHLIKTRGQQVTLRCSPKSGHDTVSWYQQALGQGPQFIFQYYEEEERQRGNFPDRFSGHQFPNYSSELNVNALLLGDSALYLCASSLAGSSRHEQFFGPGTRLTVL.

This clone was picked up a small number of times. The J gene is TRBJ1-3, the V gene TRBV5-1; 8 nucleotides agree with TRBD1. This CDR3 spans 15 amino acids. CDR1 is SGHRS, CDR2 YFSETQ, per germline. Trimming cost V 4 bases and J 2 bases; bases outside gene matches: 5. The CDR3 bases are TGCGCCAGCAGCGCAGGACAGGGAGCTGGAAACACCATATATTTT. The encoded protein is CASSAGQGAGNTIYF.

The V and J genes are TRBV30 and TRBJ1-4; TRBD1 agrees at 9 bases. J gave up 5 bases and V 6 bases, and 4 bases lay outside the gene matches. This CDR3 is 13 amino acids long. Germline V lookup: CDR1 GTSNPN, CDR2 SVGIG (reference sequence). The CDR3 sequence: CACMTGGNEKLFF. The CDR3 nucleotides read TGTGCCTGTATGACAGGGGGGAATGAAAAACTGTTTTTT. Full variable domain (outside the CDR3, taken from reference TRBV30 and TRBJ1-4): SQTIHQWPATLVQPVGSPLSLECTVEGTSNPNLYWYRQAAGRGLQLLFYSVGIGQISSEVPQNLSASRPQDRQFILSSKKLLLSDSGFYLCACMTGGNEKLFFGSGTQLSVL.

This chain connects TRBV11-2 to TRBJ2-5, with D maybe TRBD1 (5 bases). The CDR3 covers 15 residues. V lost 7 bases and J 5 bases, leaving 20 bases between the germline ends. Germline assignment: CDR1 SGHAT and CDR2 FQNNGV. The chain's CDR3 is CASTALGPPRETQYF. The CDR3 coding sequence is TGTGCCAGCACCGCTCTGGGGCCACCCAGGGAGACCCAGTACTTC.

V is TRBV18 and J is TRBJ2-4; the match to TRBD1 covers 7 bases. With 1 base clipped from V and 0 bases from J, the junction kept 12 bases outside the gene matches. CDR1 is KGHSH, CDR2 LQKENI, per germline. This CDR3 has 19 amino acids. CDR3 in amino acids: CASSPLRVGDRLAKNIQYF. The CDR3, as DNA: TGTGCCAGCTCACCACTTCGGGTAGGGGACAGACTAGCCAAAAACATTCAGTACTTC. Variable domain in full (rest from reference TRBV18 and TRBJ2-4): NAGVMQNPRHLVRRRGQEARLRCSPMKGHSHVYWYRQLPEEGLKFMVYLQKENIIDESGMPKERFSAEFPKEGPSILRIQQVVRGDSAAYFCASSPLRVGDRLAKNIQYFGAGTRLSVL.

This chain connects TRBV11-2 to TRBJ1-2; D not certain. CDR1 SGHAT and CDR2 FQNNGV come from the germline V gene. V lost 0 bases and J lost 6, with 11 bases in between. This CDR3 spans 14 amino acids. The CDR3 nucleotides are TGTGCCAGCAGCTTAGATTTCCAGGTCAATGGCTACACCTTC. Translating it yields CASSLDFQVNGYTF.

Concerning this clone itself: One junction end does not reproduce the germline sequence, and a read error may be involved. This chain links TRBV5-1 with TRBJ2-1; D is ambiguous. From germline, CDR1 is SGHRS and CDR2 YFSETQ. This CDR3 region has 13 residues. DNA for the CDR3: TGCGCCAGCAGGTTGGAGCCCTACAATGAGCAGTTCTTC. This codes for CASRLEPYNEQFF.

This clone was picked up a small number of times. J is TRBJ2-1 and V is TRBV15; 7 bases align to TRBD2. This CDR3 spans 15 amino acids. V shed 7 bases, J shed 5 bases, and the junction held 11 bases outside the gene matches. Germline CDR1 LNHNV, CDR2 YYDKDF (reference sequence). CDR3 protein: CATKPSGFSHNEQFF. The CDR3 bases are TGTGCCACCAAGCCTAGCGGCTTTTCCCACAATGAGCAGTTCTTC.

The rearrangement uses TRBV7-9 and TRBJ2-1, with D perhaps TRBD2 (5 bases). Germline V CDR1 and CDR2: SEHNR, FQNEAQ (reference sequence). This CDR3 region has 15 residues. With 1 base removed from V and 7 bases from J, the gap between germline ends came to 14 bases. This CDR3 reads CASSLDLASDNEQFF. As DNA, the CDR3 is TGTGCCAGCAGCTTAGACTTAGCGAGTGATAATGAGCAGTTCTTC. Full variable domain (outside the CDR3, taken from reference TRBV7-9 and TRBJ2-1): DTGVSQNPRHKITKRGQNVTFRCDPISEHNRLYWYRQTLGQGPEFLTYFQNEAQLEKSRLLSDRFSAERPKGSFSTLEIQRTEQGDSAMYLCASSLDLASDNEQFFGPGTRLTVL.

The rearrangement links TRBV27 to TRBJ2-7; 9 bases agree with TRBD1. Germline CDR1 and CDR2: MNHEY and SMNVEV (reference sequence). CDR3 size: 15 residues. Unmatched junction bases numbered 12, after V lost 5 bases and J lost 7 bases. The CDR3 DNA is TGTGCCAGCAGTCCCTGGACAGGGGAGGTCGCGGAGCAGTACTTC. As protein: CASSPWTGEVAEQYF.

The chain carries TRBV5-6 and TRBJ2-7, with D uncertain. Trimming took 4 bases from V and 3 from J, leaving 14 bases between them. Germline V gene lookup returns CDR1 SGHDT and CDR2 YYEEEE. The CDR3 consists of 14 residues. The CDR3 reads CASSPLEARYEQYF. The CDR3 DNA reads TGTGCCAGCAGCCCGTTAGAGGCCCGCTACGAGCAGTACTTC.

This clone has more than one count but fewer than ten. This chain uses TRBV25-1 with TRBJ1-2, with 7 bases matching TRBD1. The trim removed 5 bases at V and 4 bases at J, leaving 4 bases unmatched. The germline V gene has CDR1 MGHDK and CDR2 SYGVNS. The CDR3 length is 13 residues. The CDR3 spells CASSWDSTYGYTF. The DNA for the CDR3 is TGTGCCAGCAGTTGGGACAGCACCTATGGCTACACCTTC.

The CDR3 nucleotides read TGTGCCATCACCGGGACTAGCGCCGTTGAGCAGTTCTTC. Its translation: CAITGTSAVEQFF. The V and J genes are TRBV10-3 and TRBJ2-1; 10 bases map to TRBD2. Per the germline V gene, CDR1 is ENHRY and CDR2 is SYGVKD. V was clipped by 7 bases and J by 9 bases; unmatched bases: 6. This CDR3 spans 13 amino acids.